The 15 T cell receptor beta chains presented below share a single source sample, sequenced in a study of T-cell memory formation after mild COVID-19. TCRdb recomputed calls from the 5' RACE reads with MiXCR, one row per CDR3 protein. Of roughly 150,000 distinct CDR3 sequences in the sample, roughly 14% were seen once. The sequencing input was PBMCs or a T cell subset sorted from them (not recorded which). These receptors originate from an adult woman who had mild COVID-19 (a few samples of this study predate the infection). Cell type and time point are not known.

This clonotype turned up a few times. DNA of the CDR3: TGTGCCAGCAGCTTGGAAAGAGCAAACGAGCAGTACTTC. Translation: CASSLERANEQYF. The chain recombines TRBV5-6 with TRBJ2-7, with D unclear. The CDR3 covers 13 residues. V was trimmed by 0 bases and J by 5 bases, leaving 9 bases between them. Germline V gives CDR1 SGHDT, CDR2 YYEEEE. Based on the CDR3 plus reference TRBV5-6 and TRBJ2-7, the full variable domain is DAGVTQSPTHLIKTRGQQVTLRCSPKSGHDTVSWYQQALGQGPQFIFQYYEEEERQRGNFPDRFSGHQFPNYSSELNVNALLLGDSALYLCASSLERANEQYFGPGTRLTVT.

The V and J genes are TRBV20-1 and TRBJ2-1; no reliable D call. This CDR3 comprises 13 residues. V was shortened by 7 bases and J by 4 bases, with 14 bases between the two germline ends. The germline CDR1 and CDR2 sequences are DFQATT and SNEGSKA (reference sequence). CDR3 nucleotides: TGCAGTGGCCTCCAGTCCGGTTACAATGAGCAGTTCTTC. It yields the protein CSGLQSGYNEQFF.

V and J are TRBV13 and TRBJ2-5, with D perhaps TRBD2 (6 bases). Germline CDR1 and CDR2: PRHDT and FYEKMQ (reference sequence). CDR3 size: 13 residues. V dropped 5 bases and J dropped 5 bases, with 12 bases sitting between them. The CDR3: CASSPWGRETQYF. In DNA form, the CDR3 reads TGTGCCAGCAGCCCGTGGGGGAGGGAGACCCAGTACTTC. The variable domain in full, completed from reference TRBV13 and TRBJ2-5, reads AAGVIQSPRHLIKEKRETATLKCYPIPRHDTVYWYQQGPGQDPQFLISFYEKMQSDKGSIPDRFSAQQFSDYHSELNMSSLELGDSALYFCASSPWGRETQYFGPGTRLLVL.

This clonotype was found a few times. The rearrangement joins TRBV29-1 to TRBJ2-7; D unresolved. The CDR3 has 12 residues. Germline V gene lookup returns CDR1 SQVTM and CDR2 ANQGSEA. V lost 4 bases and J lost 1, with 8 bases in between. CDR3 sequence: CSVGHVSYEQYF. Here the CDR3 DNA reads TGCAGCGTTGGACACGTATCCTACGAGCAGTACTTC.

This clonotype was counted a few times. CDR3 region: CSVEPGTGTYEQYF. The CDR3 bases are TGCAGCGTTGAACCGGGTACAGGGACCTACGAGCAGTACTTC. This rearrangement joins TRBV29-1 to TRBJ2-7, with a weak D call TRBD1 (6 bases). CDR1 is SQVTM, CDR2 ANQGSEA, per germline. The CDR3 contains 14 residues. V was clipped by 2 bases and J by 2 bases, with 13 bases between them.

This clonotype was seen more than once but under ten times. CDR3 DNA sequence: TGCGCCAGCAGCTTGATCCCCTCCGGGACGGGGGCGTACGAGCAGTACTTC. Encoded protein: CASSLIPSGTGAYEQYF. The V and J genes are TRBV5-1 and TRBJ2-7; D may match TRBD1 or TRBD2 (6 bases each). From germline, CDR1 is SGHRS and CDR2 YFSETQ. The CDR3 has 17 residues. V lost 1 base to trimming and J lost 4 bases, with 21 bases between them.

Note on this clonotype: The conserved phenylalanine or tryptophan is not found at the CDR3 terminus, so this likely reflects a read error. The DNA is left out, because the CDR3 cannot be placed on it with certainty; the CDR3 is given as TCRdb lists it. The CDR3 protein is CATSDLVRY. The gene calls are TRBV24-1 and TRBJ2-4. CDR1 is KGHDR and CDR2 is SFDVKD in the germline V gene. The CDR3 has 9 residues if both end residues are counted.

The chain couples TRBV18 to TRBJ2-2; 10 bases agree with TRBD2. The length of the CDR3 is 15 residues. J gave up 6 bases and V 4 bases, and 5 bases lay outside the gene matches. Looked up from germline, CDR1 is KGHSH and CDR2 is LQKENI. This chain's CDR3 is CASSLGLAKAGELFF. DNA for the CDR3: TGTGCCAGCTCACTGGGACTAGCGAAGGCCGGGGAGCTGTTTTTT.

Turning to this clonotype: The CDR3 does not close with the conserved phenylalanine or tryptophan, likely indicating a read error. This sequence joins TRBV19 and TRBJ1-2; TRBD1 matches at 12 bases. The CDR3 is 11 residues long. Germline CDR1 reads LNHDA; CDR2 reads SQIVND (reference sequence). The CDR3 loop reads CAGQGAGGYTL. The CDR3 region has the DNA TGTGCGGGACAGGGGGCCGGGGGCTACACCTTA.

This clonotype has a single count. It is likely a read error, because the conserved phenylalanine at the end of the CDR3 is missing. This sequence joins TRBV5-1 and TRBJ1-1; 7 bases line up with TRBD1. V lost 4 bases, J lost 0 bases, and 6 bases stayed unmatched. Germline-derived CDR1 and CDR2 are SGHRS and YFSETQ. The CDR3 length is 15 residues. DNA of the CDR3: TGCGCCAGCAGCAGCGGGACAGTTATGAACACTGAAGCTTTCTCT. It codes for CASSSGTVMNTEAFS.

This clonotype was detected a few times. The rearrangement joins TRBV20-1 to TRBJ2-3, with D unresolved. V was cut by 0 bases and J by 2 bases, with 15 bases left in between. The CDR3 length is 16 residues. Germline CDR1 reads DFQATT; CDR2 reads SNEGSKA (reference sequence). CDR3 sequence (DNA): TGCAGTGCTAGAGATCGTGGACCTGTCTCCACAGATACGCAGTATTTT. Translated: CSARDRGPVSTDTQYF.

This clonotype was observed a handful of times. The genes are TRBV7-9 and TRBJ1-2, with no clear D. The CDR3 runs 12 residues. The V end lost 0 bases, the J end lost 8 bases, and 7 bases lay between the germline ends. Germline-derived CDR1 and CDR2 are SEHNR and FQNEAQ (reference sequence). In DNA form, the CDR3 reads TGTGCCAGCAGCTTAGCAACCAACGGCTACACCTTC. Its translation is CASSLATNGYTF.

V is TRBV9 and J is TRBJ2-7; 8 bases are a match to TRBD2. The CDR3 extends over 14 amino acids. Losses at the gene ends were 4 bases for V and 5 bases for J; bases not matched to a gene: 8. Looked up from germline, CDR1 is SGDLS and CDR2 is YYNGEE. CDR3 coding DNA: TGTGCCAGCAGCCCGGGACTAGTTTCGGACGAGCAGTACTTC. Its translation is CASSPGLVSDEQYF.

This clonotype was detected only a few times. This chain joins TRBV6-5 and TRBJ1-2; a possible D gene is TRBD1 (6 bases). V was cut by 6 bases and J by 2 bases, with 13 bases left in between. CDR1 and CDR2 (germline): MNHEY, SVGAGI. The CDR3 sequence is 14 residues long. The CDR3 nucleotides read TGTGCCAGCAGCAAAATCGGACAGAACTATGGCTACACCTTC. This encodes CASSKIGQNYGYTF.

Ten or more counts support this clonotype. The J gene is TRBJ2-2, the V gene TRBV2; TRBD1 matches 9 bases. Germline trimming cut 6 bases from V and 6 bases from J; bases unmatched to any gene: 8. The CDR3 contains 15 residues. Looked up from germline, CDR1 is SNHLY and CDR2 is FYNNEI. CDR3 DNA: TGTGCCAGCAGACTACAGGGGGCGAAGGCCGGGGAGCTGTTTTTT. Translated: CASRLQGAKAGELFF. Filled out from reference TRBV2 and TRBJ2-2, the complete variable domain reads EPEVTQTPSHQVTQMGQEVILRCVPISNHLYFYWYRQILGQKVEFLVSFYNNEISEKSEIFDDQFSVERPDGSNFTLKIRSTKLEDSAMYFCASRLQGAKAGELFFGEGSRLTVL.